This TCR beta chain emerged from a study of cytomegalovirus exposure and HLA in healthy donors. PCR employed 60 Vbeta and 13 Jbeta primers. Sequenced by immunoSEQ multiplex PCR; TCRdb stores in-frame clones only, minus some. The sample yields about 200,000 clones, 70% to 85% seen once. Study findings and constraints: In an earlier analysis, in approximately 570 donors, most V segments appeared productive either ~87% or ~30% of the time. Most observed TCR sequences were rare, whereas some public TCRs were detected in many donors.

About this clone: What it binds is unknown.

The V and J ends lost 3 bases and 7 bases respectively, with 12 bases between them. Per germline, CDR1 SGHTA and CDR2 FQGNSA. This CDR3 region has 14 residues. Though nominally healthy at sampling, donors likely had unrecorded immune exposures. Sequencing was done on a sample of PBMCs. The V and J genes are TRBV7-2 and TRBJ1-4; D perhaps matches TRBD1 (6 bases). The clonotype was recovered from a woman in her 30s in good health and CMV-seropositive. Written as DNA, the CDR3 is TGTGCCAGCAGCTTGGGAGGGGGTGGTGAAAAACTGTTTTTT. It translates to CASSLGGGGEKLFF.